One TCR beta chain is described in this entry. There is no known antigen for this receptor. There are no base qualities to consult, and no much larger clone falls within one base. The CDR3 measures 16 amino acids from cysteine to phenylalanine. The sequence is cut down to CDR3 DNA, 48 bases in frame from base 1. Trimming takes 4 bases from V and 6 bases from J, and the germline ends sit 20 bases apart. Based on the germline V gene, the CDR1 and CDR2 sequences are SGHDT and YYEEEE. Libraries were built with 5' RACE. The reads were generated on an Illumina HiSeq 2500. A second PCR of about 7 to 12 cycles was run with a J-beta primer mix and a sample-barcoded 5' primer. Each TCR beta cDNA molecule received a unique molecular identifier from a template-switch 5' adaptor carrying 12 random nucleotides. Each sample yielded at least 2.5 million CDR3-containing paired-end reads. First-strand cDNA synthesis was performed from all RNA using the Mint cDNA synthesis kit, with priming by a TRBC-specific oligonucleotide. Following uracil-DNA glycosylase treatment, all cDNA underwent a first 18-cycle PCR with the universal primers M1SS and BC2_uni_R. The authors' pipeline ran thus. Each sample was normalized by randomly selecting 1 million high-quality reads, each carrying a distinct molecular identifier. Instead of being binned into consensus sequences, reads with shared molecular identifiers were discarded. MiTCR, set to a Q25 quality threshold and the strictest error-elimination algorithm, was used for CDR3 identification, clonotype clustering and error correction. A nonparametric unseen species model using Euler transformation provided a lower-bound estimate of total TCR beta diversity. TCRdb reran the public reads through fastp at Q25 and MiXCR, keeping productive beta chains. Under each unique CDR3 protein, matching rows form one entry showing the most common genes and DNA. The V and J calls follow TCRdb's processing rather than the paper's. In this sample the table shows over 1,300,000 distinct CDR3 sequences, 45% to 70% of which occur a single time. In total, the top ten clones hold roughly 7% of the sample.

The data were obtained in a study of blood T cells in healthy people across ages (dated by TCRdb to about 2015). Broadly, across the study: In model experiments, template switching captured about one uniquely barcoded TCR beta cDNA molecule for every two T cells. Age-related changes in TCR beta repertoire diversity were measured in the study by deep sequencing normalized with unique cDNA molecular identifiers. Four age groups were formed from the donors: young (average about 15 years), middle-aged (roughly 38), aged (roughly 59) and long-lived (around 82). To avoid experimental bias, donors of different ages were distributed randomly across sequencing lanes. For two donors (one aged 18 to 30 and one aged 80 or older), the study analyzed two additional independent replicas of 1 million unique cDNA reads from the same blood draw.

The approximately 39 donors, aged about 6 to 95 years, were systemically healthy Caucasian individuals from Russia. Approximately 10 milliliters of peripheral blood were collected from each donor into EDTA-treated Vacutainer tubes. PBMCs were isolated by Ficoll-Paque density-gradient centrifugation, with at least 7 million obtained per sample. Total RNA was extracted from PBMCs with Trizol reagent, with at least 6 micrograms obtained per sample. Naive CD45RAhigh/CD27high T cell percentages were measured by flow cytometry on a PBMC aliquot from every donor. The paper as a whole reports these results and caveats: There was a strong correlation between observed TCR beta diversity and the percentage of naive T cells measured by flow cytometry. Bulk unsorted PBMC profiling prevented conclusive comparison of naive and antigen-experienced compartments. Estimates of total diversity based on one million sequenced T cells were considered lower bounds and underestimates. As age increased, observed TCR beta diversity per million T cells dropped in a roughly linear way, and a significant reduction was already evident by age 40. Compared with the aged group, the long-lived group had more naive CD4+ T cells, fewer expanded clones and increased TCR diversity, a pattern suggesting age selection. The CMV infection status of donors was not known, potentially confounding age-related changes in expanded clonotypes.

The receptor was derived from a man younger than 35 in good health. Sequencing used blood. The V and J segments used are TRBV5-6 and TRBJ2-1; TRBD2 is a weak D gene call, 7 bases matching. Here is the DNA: TGTGCCAGCAGCCCAGGTATGCGGCGGGGGCTCAATGAGCAGTTCTTC. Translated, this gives CASSPGMRRGLNEQFF.